The clone carrying this T cell receptor (beta chain) has only a few counts. The sample is drawn from a study of metastatic and nonmetastatic thyroid tumors. About the research overall: Comparative analysis of repertoires was undertaken across blood and tumor or nodule tissue obtained from malignant and benign thyroid patients.

The CDR3 loop spans 14 amino acids. CDR1 MNHNS and CDR2 SASEGT come from the germline V gene. After removal of 3 bases from V and 3 bases from J, the junction contained 5 bases not matched to a gene. Among the patients, none had received any treatment before thyroid surgery. In the study's own analysis: A classifier for distant metastasis in papillary thyroid cancer was constructed using CDR3 differences observed across clinicopathological groups. TCRdb re-processed the PCR reads through MiXCR. TCRdb's processing, not the study's, gives the V and J calls here. The table includes 20,000 to 30,000 clones, more than 20% detected once.

The rearrangement joins TRBV6-1 to TRBJ2-7; 7 bases are shared with TRBD1. This clonotype originated in a male donor with papillary thyroid cancer or a benign thyroid nodule (not recorded which). Some clones in this sample may be carry-over from other donors' samples. Sequences were obtained from blood. CDR3 amino acids: CASSDGTVFYEQYF. In DNA form, the CDR3 reads TGTGCCAGCAGTGACGGGACAGTCTTCTACGAGCAGTACTTC.